One sample yielded the 25 T cell receptor beta chains listed below, sequenced in a study of blood T cell repertoires in COVID-19. Libraries were prepared by immunoSEQ multiplex PCR; TCRdb keeps only in-frame clonotypes and omits some of them. Here the sample spans about 210,000 clones, around 80% being singletons. The sequenced sample was peripheral blood. Receptors were obtained from a woman aged 40 to 50 with acute or convalescent COVID-19.

V and J are TRBV5-1 and TRBJ2-1; 13 bases fit TRBD2. Germline V gene sequence: CDR1 SGHRS, CDR2 YFSETQ. V lost 4 bases, J lost 14 bases, and 12 bases stayed unmatched. CDR3 length: 15 amino acids. The DNA of the CDR3 is TGCGCCAGCAGCCCGACTAGCGGGGGGCCCAAGACGGAGTTCTTC. It specifies CASSPTSGGPKTEFF.

The count of this clone is one. The chain couples TRBV29-1 to TRBJ2-1; 12 positions match TRBD2. The CDR3 runs 13 residues. Germline CDR1 and CDR2: SQVTM and ANQGSEA. The V and J ends lost 7 bases and 9 bases, in that order; junction bases with no gene match: 7. CDR3 loop: CSARLAGDLEQFF. The CDR3 DNA is TGCAGCGCTCGACTAGCGGGGGACCTTGAGCAGTTCTTC.

The chain employs TRBV5-1 and TRBJ2-7, with D tentatively TRBD2 (5 bases). CDR1 is SGHRS and CDR2 is YFSETQ in the germline V gene. This CDR3 has 14 residues. The V and J ends lost 3 bases and 3 bases respectively, with 13 bases between them. The chain's CDR3 is CASSSISGVYEQYF. CDR3 DNA sequence: TGCGCCAGCAGCTCAATTTCCGGGGTCTACGAGCAGTACTTC.

As for this clone: Just one base apart from a much larger clone, this may be a read error. The J gene is TRBJ2-7, the V gene TRBV27; perhaps TRBD2 as D (5 bases). V lost 2 bases and J lost 2, with 7 bases in between. CDR1 MNHEY and CDR2 SMNVEV come from the germline V gene (reference sequence). The CDR3 totals 13 residues. The CDR3 loop is CASSLGLPYEQYF. CDR3 sequence (DNA): TGTGCCAGCAGTTTAGGACTTCCCTACGAGCAGTACTTC.

This rearrangement joins TRBV7-7 to TRBJ2-2, with TRBD2 matching 8 bases. The CDR3 contains 16 residues. CDR1 SSHAT and CDR2 FNYEAQ come from the germline V gene (reference sequence). Trimming cost V 1 base and J 5 bases; bases outside gene matches: 6. Here the CDR3 DNA reads TGTGCCAGCAGCTTAGGGCGGGGGGACTCGACCGGGGAGCTGTTTTTT. This gives the protein CASSLGRGDSTGELFF.

The J gene is TRBJ1-1, the V gene TRBV6-1, with unresolved D. Per the germline V gene, CDR1 is MNHNS and CDR2 is SASEGT. The CDR3 is 12 residues long. V lost 2 bases, J lost 11 bases, and 12 bases lay in between. CDR3 DNA sequence: TGTGCCAGCAGTGAATTCGGGGTAGGGGCTTTCTTT. Translated, it gives CASSEFGVGAFF.

The V gene is TRBV6-5, the J gene TRBJ2-1, with D possibly matching TRBD1 (8 bases). This CDR3 region has 15 residues. V was pared by 7 bases and J by 7 bases, with 20 bases between. In germline, CDR1 is MNHEY, CDR2 SVGAGI. The CDR3 loop is CASNRGGNPWNEQFF. The DNA for the CDR3 is TGTGCCAGCAACAGGGGGGGAAATCCTTGGAATGAGCAGTTCTTC.

The chain carries TRBV21-1 and TRBJ2-6; the D call in the table, TRBD1, was not verified against the DNA. TRBV21-1 is a pseudogene locus. CDR3 length: 16 amino acids. The CDR3 loop reads CASSETGASGANVLTF. The DNA for the CDR3 is TGTGCCAGCAGCGAGACAGGGGCGTCTGGGGCCAACGTCCTGACTTTC.

The chain uses TRBV4-3 and TRBJ2-3, with 7 positions matching TRBD1. The junction had 14 bases not matched to a gene; V was cut back by 0 bases and J by 2 bases. CDR1 and CDR2 (germline): LGHNA, YSLEER. The CDR3 consists of 19 residues. CDR3 residues: CASSQDERQGFSNTDTQYF. The CDR3 DNA sequence: TGCGCCAGCAGCCAAGATGAGCGACAGGGATTCAGCAACACAGATACGCAGTATTTT.

The chain has TRBV24-1 and TRBJ2-5; a weak D match, TRBD2 (6 bases). V lost 5 bases and J lost 0, with 12 bases in between. From germline, CDR1 is KGHDR and CDR2 SFDVKD. The CDR3 contains 15 residues. The CDR3 loop is CATSGTGVHQETQYF. The CDR3 bases are TGTGCCACCAGTGGAACGGGAGTCCACCAAGAGACCCAGTACTTC.

The rearrangement joins TRBV21-1 to TRBJ2-2; the table's D gene call, TRBD2, was not cross checked with the DNA. TRBV21-1 has pseudogene status. The CDR3 sequence is 18 residues long. The CDR3 region has the DNA TGTGCCAGCAGCAAAGAAGAGGGGGCGCGGGGGGAAACCGGGGAGCTGTTTTTT. Its protein is CASSKEEGARGETGELFF.

The chain links TRBV10-3 to TRBJ2-7; TRBD2 matches 10 bases. The length of the CDR3 is 16 residues. Germline CDR1 ENHRY, CDR2 SYGVKD. The trim removed 0 bases at V and 2 bases at J, leaving 4 bases unmatched. CDR3 protein: CAISESSLAGAYEQYF. CDR3 coding DNA: TGTGCCATCAGTGAGTCGAGCCTAGCGGGGGCCTACGAGCAGTACTTC.

This chain joins TRBV11-2 and TRBJ2-7; D possibly corresponds to TRBD2 (6 bases). This CDR3 is built from 14 residues. CDR1 is SGHAT, CDR2 FQNNGV, per germline. V lost 2 bases and J lost 7, with 15 bases in between. CDR3 sequence (DNA): TGTGCCAGCAGCTTAAGGACGGGAGCAGGGGAGCAGTACTTC. Residues: CASSLRTGAGEQYF.

V usage is TRBV6-4 and J usage is TRBJ2-3; D is possibly TRBD1 (7 bases). V gave up 6 bases and J gave up 4 bases, with 17 bases separating them. The CDR3 is made up of 15 amino acids. The germline V gene has CDR1 MRHNA and CDR2 SNTAGT. CDR3 sequence: CASSVEGAGADTQYF. The CDR3 DNA reads TGTGCCAGCAGCGTGGAGGGGGCCGGCGCAGATACGCAGTATTTT.

The rearrangement joins TRBV7-3 to TRBJ1-1; no clear D. Germline-derived CDR1 and CDR2 are SGHTA and FQGTGA. V was cut by 4 bases and J by 10 bases, with 16 bases left in between. This CDR3 is 13 amino acids long. CDR3 DNA: TGTGCCAGCAGCTCCCACAGTCGGGAGGCAGCTTTCTTT. This sequence encodes CASSSHSREAAFF.

The V gene is TRBV7-2, the J gene TRBJ1-2; possible D gene TRBD1, 6 bases. Germline V gene lookup returns CDR1 SGHTA and CDR2 FQGNSA. V lost 0 bases and J lost 8, with 13 bases in between. The CDR3 runs to 14 residues. The CDR3 is CASSLAAGDDGYTF. The DNA of the CDR3 is TGTGCCAGCAGCTTAGCAGCAGGGGATGACGGCTACACCTTC.

This sequence joins TRBV5-1 and TRBJ1-2; D might be TRBD1 (5 bases). The CDR3 extends over 13 amino acids. The V gene's germline CDR1 is SGHRS and CDR2 YFSETQ. V was pared by 3 bases and J by 2 bases, with 8 bases between. CDR3 sequence reads: CASSSAGNYGYTF. CDR3 DNA sequence: TGCGCCAGCAGCTCAGCAGGGAACTATGGCTACACCTTC.

A few counts support this clone. This sequence joins TRBV2 and TRBJ1-4, with a possible D match to TRBD1 (5 bases). Germline CDR1 SNHLY, CDR2 FYNNEI. Trimming removed 6 bases from V and 4 bases from J, with 9 bases in between. This CDR3 comprises 13 residues. The CDR3 region has the DNA TGTGCCAGCAGGGGACTGAGTAATGAAAAACTGTTTTTT. This encodes CASRGLSNEKLFF.

The gene calls are TRBV12-3 or TRBV12-4 and TRBJ2-7, with D tentatively TRBD2 (6 bases). The CDR3 is 13 residues long. The V end lost 6 bases, the J end lost 4 bases, and 13 bases lay between the germline ends. CDR3 loop: CASRSSAGYEQYF. DNA for the CDR3: TGTGCCAGCAGATCCTCGGCGGGATACGAGCAGTACTTC.

The chain employs TRBV19 and TRBJ1-1; TRBD1 is a possible D gene (6 bases). V was cut by 7 bases and J by 1 base, with 19 bases left in between. CDR1 and CDR2 (germline): LNHDA, SQIVND (reference sequence). The CDR3 covers 16 residues. The CDR3 reads CASTLGGLWGNTEAFF. DNA of the CDR3: TGTGCCAGTACCCTGGGGGGGCTTTGGGGGAACACTGAAGCTTTCTTT.

The rearrangement uses TRBV5-1 and TRBJ2-7, with a tentative D call TRBD2 (5 bases). This CDR3 has 13 residues. V was clipped by 1 base and J by 4 bases, with 9 bases between them. Germline-derived CDR1 and CDR2 are SGHRS and YFSETQ. The CDR3 reads CASSLSGGYEQYF. As DNA, the CDR3 is TGCGCCAGCAGCTTGTCAGGCGGGTACGAGCAGTACTTC. Supplemented by reference TRBV5-1 and TRBJ2-7, the full variable domain reads KAGVTQTPRYLIKTRGQQVTLSCSPISGHRSVSWYQQTPGQGLQFLFEYFSETQRNKGNFPGRFSGRQFSNSRSEMNVSTLELGDSALYLCASSLSGGYEQYFGPGTRLTVT.

The chain couples TRBV6-5 to TRBJ2-4, with 7 bases matching TRBD1. CDR3 length equals 15 residues. V trimming: 5 bases; J trimming: 0 bases; junction bases outside the gene matches: 4. CDR1 is MNHEY and CDR2 is SVGAGI in the germline V gene. CDR3 nucleotide sequence: TGTGCCAGCAGTACAGGGGCTGTAGCCAAAAACATTCAGTACTTC. It yields the protein CASSTGAVAKNIQYF.

V gene TRBV5-6 combines with J gene TRBJ2-7; 8 nucleotides align to TRBD1. The V segment lost 4 bases and the J segment 3 bases; nucleotides outside the gene matches: 6. The CDR3 extends over 14 amino acids. The germline V gene has CDR1 SGHDT and CDR2 YYEEEE. The CDR3 nucleotides read TGTGCCAGCAGCGTAGGGGACAGGATCTACGAGCAGTACTTC. Protein product: CASSVGDRIYEQYF. Full variable domain (missing parts from reference TRBV5-6 and TRBJ2-7): DAGVTQSPTHLIKTRGQQVTLRCSPKSGHDTVSWYQQALGQGPQFIFQYYEEEERQRGNFPDRFSGHQFPNYSSELNVNALLLGDSALYLCASSVGDRIYEQYFGPGTRLTVT.

V gene TRBV27 combines with J gene TRBJ2-7; 7 nucleotides agree with TRBD1. Germline trimming cut 9 bases from V and 5 bases from J; bases unmatched to any gene: 10. Germline V CDR1 and CDR2: MNHEY, SMNVEV (reference sequence). The CDR3 loop spans 13 amino acids. The CDR3: CASALGGLDEQYF. CDR3 DNA: TGTGCCAGTGCCTTAGGGGGCTTGGACGAGCAGTACTTC.

The chain is built from TRBV27 and TRBJ2-7; D not resolved. This CDR3 region has 15 residues. The V and J ends lost 4 bases and 0 bases respectively, with 13 bases between them. Germline CDR1 reads MNHEY; CDR2 reads SMNVEV (reference sequence). The DNA for the CDR3 is TGTGCCAGCAGTTCAAAGGCCTGGAGCTCCTACGAGCAGTACTTC. It is translated as CASSSKAWSSYEQYF.